This TCR beta chain emerged from a study of blood T cells in healthy people across ages. Findings and limits, study-wide: Researchers report that TCR beta diversity correlated strongly with naive T cell percentage. Changes in expanded clonotypes were possibly confounded, as the CMV status of donors was unknown.

This CDR3 is built from 15 residues. The germline V and J ends were trimmed by 0 bases and 3 bases, with 9 bases remaining between them. Per the germline V gene, CDR1 is LNHNV and CDR2 is YYDKDF (reference sequence). Combining a sample-barcoded 5' primer with a J-beta primer mix, a second PCR ran for 7 to 11 cycles. Every cDNA molecule carried a tag from a template-switch adaptor bearing 12 random nucleotides. TCRdb ran MiXCR on the 5' RACE reads and lists one entry per CDR3 protein. The data contain 850,000 to 1,000,000 distinct CDR3 sequences, around 48% of them seen just once; the ten biggest clones take up around an eighth. Notes on this clonotype: Its antigen is undetermined.

This TCR came from a man aged 25 to 45 in good health. The sequenced material came from blood. The rearrangement joins TRBV15 to TRBJ1-5; maybe TRBD1 (5 bases). The CDR3 loop reads CATSRDEGYNQPQHF. In DNA form, the CDR3 reads TGTGCCACCAGCAGAGATGAGGGGTACAATCAGCCCCAGCATTTT.